A selection of T cell receptor beta chains follows, all from one sample in a study of T-cell reconstitution after alpha-beta-depleted transplantation in children. A single record per CDR3 protein comes from TCRdb applying MiXCR to the PCR reads. The sample shows around 600,000 distinct CDR3 sequences, about 10% of them seen only once. The starting material was PBMCs from the stem cell graft donor, obtained from the stem cell graft. The source is a human donor who donated a stem cell graft to a child with acute myeloid leukemia. Each CDR3 is given with its conserved first and last residue. Each record gives: V gene, J gene, CDR3 length, CDR3 protein.

TRBV4-3	TRBJ1-1	16	CASRHKIGQGGTEAFF
TRBV30	TRBJ1-2	12	CAWSVGGHGYTF
TRBV18	TRBJ1-5	15	CASSPTQGVGQPQHF
TRBV27	TRBJ2-3	15	CASSRQGWNTDTQYF
TRBV7-2	TRBJ2-5	15	CASSGRRGYQETQYF
TRBV20-1	TRBJ2-1	16	CSASARSGLAVIQQFF
TRBV7-9	TRBJ2-1	17	CASSYGGGLATYNEQFF
TRBV4-3	TRBJ2-2	12	CASSQDGRELFF
TRBV10-3	TRBJ2-3	16	CAISGGTGVGTDTQYF
TRBV10-2	TRBJ2-1	12	CASRTSGSEQFF
TRBV20-1	TRBJ2-1	14	CSASGTYTFDEQFF
TRBV7-3	TRBJ2-3	15	CASSSIAASTDTQYF
TRBV7-9	TRBJ2-3	14	CASSLAGTADTQYF
TRBV5-6	TRBJ2-7	12	CASSSRQGEQYF
TRBV11-2	TRBJ2-1	16	CASSRASGSSYNEQFF
TRBV3-1	TRBJ2-7	15	CASSHGLPSPYEQYF
TRBV28	TRBJ2-7	15	CASSPTRDGHYEQYF
TRBV11-1	TRBJ2-7	12	CASSLEGIQQYF
TRBV28	TRBJ2-2	15	CAGQGTSGRGGELFF
TRBV28	TRBJ1-1	13	CASRTGVATEAFF
TRBV29-1	TRBJ2-3	17	CSVAGGPLAASTDTQYF
TRBV29-1	TRBJ2-1	10	CSVRDLGQFF
TRBV24-1	TRBJ2-3	12	CATSDLSYTQYF
TRBV28	TRBJ2-7	15	CASSLAASGRYEQYF
TRBV28	TRBJ2-7	14	CASSLSTPFYEQYF
TRBV28	TRBJ2-1	15	CASSPGTPSYNEQFF
TRBV7-8	TRBJ2-7	16	CASSLGGAMGVGEQYF
TRBV29-1	TRBJ2-7	13	CSVGTSGPYEQYF
TRBV6-5	TRBJ2-3	16	CASSFQGRQYTDTQYF
TRBV5-1	TRBJ2-6	14	CASSWRSGANVLTF
TRBV7-2	TRBJ2-7	16	CASSPLGGTSGYEQYF
TRBV6-2/TRBV6-3	TRBJ2-4	13	CATSSRELNIQYF
TRBV5-1	TRBJ1-3	14	CASSPDVSGNTIYF
TRBV11-1	TRBJ2-3	21	CASRRPPGLAGGPQFTDTQYF
TRBV4-3	TRBJ2-4	16	CASSQGRSVGQNIQYF
TRBV20-1	TRBJ2-3	14	CSVVRTSGTDTQYF